This TCR beta chain was recorded in a study of blood T cells in healthy people across ages. Overall study findings and caveats: Both higher diversity and more naive CD4+ cells marked long-lived donors when set against aged donors.

Through a sample-barcoded 5' primer and a J-beta primer mix, a second PCR was run for roughly 6 to 11 cycles. Via MiXCR, TCRdb re-called the 5' RACE reads, giving one row per CDR3 protein. There are approximately 850,000 distinct CDR3 sequences in the sample; around two fifths occur only once, and around 18% lies in the top ten. Trimming took off 4 bases at V and 4 bases at J, with 8 bases between the two ends. The CDR3 runs 12 residues. CDR1 is SGHDN and CDR2 is FVKESK in the germline V gene. The study drew donors from healthy Caucasian individuals in Russia aged roughly 6 to 90. No fewer than 6 million PBMCs went into each sample. Points on this clonotype: No antigen is known for it.

Input material: blood. The TCR was taken from a man in his 60s in good health. V usage is TRBV14 and J usage is TRBJ2-7, with no clear D. DNA for the CDR3: TGTGCCAGCAGCCGCAATGGGTACGAGCAGTACTTC. Protein sequence: CASSRNGYEQYF.